The 27 T cell receptor beta chains presented below share a single source sample, sequenced in a study of siplizumab effects on memory and regulatory T cells. The assay was immunoSEQ multiplex PCR, and TCRdb's table has in-frame clones only and misses some. The table has 100,000 to 110,000 clones, about 95% seen once. The sequencing sample was made of non-Treg CD4+ T cells sorted from blood. These receptors came from a human donor in good health.

The rearrangement joins TRBV7-2 to TRBJ2-3; TRBD2 matches 7 bases. After removal of 3 bases from V and 6 bases from J, the junction contained 9 bases not matched to a gene. Germline CDR1 and CDR2: SGHTA and FQGNSA. The CDR3 sequence is 15 residues long. The CDR3 sequence: CASSFRVAGADTQYF. The CDR3 region has the DNA TGTGCCAGCAGCTTTCGGGTAGCGGGCGCGGATACGCAGTATTTT.

The rearrangement joins TRBV5-6 to TRBJ2-7; no firm D call. CDR1 is SGHDT and CDR2 is YYEEEE in the germline V gene. V gave up 7 bases and J gave up 1 base, with 3 bases separating them. The CDR3 length is 10 residues. CDR3 nucleotides: TGTGCCAGCGGATCCTACGAGCAGTACTTC. This codes for CASGSYEQYF.

V usage is TRBV28 and J usage is TRBJ1-1; D possibly corresponds to TRBD1 (5 bases). This CDR3 comprises 13 residues. Germline loops: CDR1 MDHEN, CDR2 SYDVKM. The germline V and J ends were trimmed by 6 bases and 6 bases, with 14 bases remaining between them. The CDR3 DNA is TGTGCCAGCAGGGGGGGATCCAGAGCTGAAGCTTTCTTT. Encoded protein: CASRGGSRAEAFF.

This clone was seen once. This chain connects TRBV7-9 to TRBJ2-3, with D perhaps matching TRBD2 (6 bases). This CDR3 spans 16 amino acids. V was trimmed by 1 base and J by 3 bases, leaving 14 bases between them. Germline CDR1 and CDR2: SEHNR and FQNEAQ (reference sequence). CDR3 residues: CASSLGVTGGTDTQYF. In DNA form, the CDR3 reads TGTGCCAGCAGCTTAGGAGTAACAGGAGGGACAGATACGCAGTATTTT.

V gene TRBV7-3 combines with J gene TRBJ2-1; maybe TRBD2 (6 bases). Germline assignment: CDR1 SGHTA and CDR2 FQGTGA. The CDR3 has 15 amino acids. The V end was cut by 5 bases, the J end by 5 bases, with 16 bases between. This chain's CDR3 is CASSTTGTSNNEQFF. The CDR3 coding sequence is TGTGCCAGCAGCACGACCGGGACTTCAAACAATGAGCAGTTCTTC.

The chain is built from TRBV19 and TRBJ2-4; TRBD1 might be the D (6 bases). Germline CDR1 and CDR2: LNHDA and SQIVND (reference sequence). V was shortened by 10 bases and J by 15 bases, with 19 bases between the two germline ends. This CDR3 spans 11 amino acids. The CDR3: CATQGQLSWYF. CDR3 nucleotide sequence: TGTGCCACCCAGGGGCAGTTGAGTTGGTACTTC.

The V gene is TRBV7-2, the J gene TRBJ1-6, with unresolved D. This CDR3 has 15 residues. Trimming left V 1 base short and J 7 bases short, with 11 bases between. From germline, CDR1 is SGHTA and CDR2 FQGNSA. The CDR3: CASSLVVGLNSPLHF. CDR3 bases: TGTGCCAGCAGCTTAGTAGTAGGGTTGAATTCACCCCTCCACTTT.

The gene calls are TRBV19 and TRBJ1-5; D may be TRBD1 (6 bases). The germline V gene encodes CDR1 LNHDA and CDR2 SQIVND (reference sequence). Deletions cut 3 bases from V and 7 bases from J, with 10 bases between. The CDR3 is made up of 13 amino acids. Written as DNA, the CDR3 is TGTGCCAGTAGTATTGGGGGGCGCCAGCCCCAGCATTTT. This encodes CASSIGGRQPQHF.

The count of this clone is one. The chain joins TRBV7-2 to TRBJ2-2; no reliable D call. CDR1 is SGHTA and CDR2 is FQGNSA in the germline V gene. The CDR3 spans 12 residues. Deletions cut 5 bases from V and 6 bases from J, with 7 bases between. CDR3 loop: CASSPPAGELFF. For the CDR3, the DNA is TGTGCCAGCAGCCCTCCAGCCGGGGAGCTGTTTTTT.

V gene TRBV19 combines with J gene TRBJ2-2, with no clear D. V lost 0 bases and J lost 3, with 8 bases in between. Looked up from germline, CDR1 is LNHDA and CDR2 is SQIVND (reference sequence). The CDR3 has 15 amino acids. CDR3 bases: TGTGCCAGTAGTATAGAGAACAGATACACCGGGGAGCTGTTTTTT. Translating it yields CASSIENRYTGELFF.

The V call is TRBV9, the J call TRBJ1-2; 7 bases match TRBD1. The CDR3 consists of 15 residues. V lost 0 bases to trimming and J lost 2 bases; unmatched junction nucleotides: 4. Germline lookup yields CDR1 SGDLS and CDR2 YYNGEE. The CDR3 is CASSVGATGNYGYTF. In DNA, the CDR3 is TGTGCCAGCAGCGTAGGGGCGACAGGGAACTATGGCTACACCTTC. Variable domain in full (rest from reference TRBV9 and TRBJ1-2): DSGVTQTPKHLITATGQRVTLRCSPRSGDLSVYWYQQSLDQGLQFLIQYYNGEERAKGNILERFSAQQFPDLHSELNLSSLELGDSALYFCASSVGATGNYGYTFGSGTRLTVV.

This chain joins TRBV6-5 and TRBJ1-1; D not certain. Trimming shortened V by 3 bases and J by 1 base, and 9 bases separated the two germline ends. In germline, CDR1 is MNHEY, CDR2 SVGAGI. CDR3 size: 14 residues. CDR3 residues: CASSYEAGNTEAFF. CDR3 sequence (DNA): TGTGCCAGCAGTTATGAGGCAGGGAACACTGAAGCTTTCTTT.

V usage is TRBV27 and J usage is TRBJ2-7; the match to TRBD1 covers 7 bases. Trimming took 0 bases from V and 3 from J; bases not matched to a gene: 11. Germline V gives CDR1 MNHEY, CDR2 SMNVEV (reference sequence). The CDR3 totals 17 residues. CDR3 DNA sequence: TGTGCCAGCAGTTTATCGCCAAGGACAGGCACATTCTACGAGCAGTACTTC. It translates to CASSLSPRTGTFYEQYF.

The chain combines TRBV28 with TRBJ1-6; no clear D. The V and J ends lost 2 bases and 9 bases respectively, with 2 bases between them. CDR1 is MDHEN and CDR2 is SYDVKM in the germline V gene. CDR3 length: 11 amino acids. The CDR3 is CASSLRSPLHF. CDR3 sequence (DNA): TGTGCCAGCAGTTTACGTTCACCCCTCCACTTT. Variable domain in full (rest from reference TRBV28 and TRBJ1-6): DVKVTQSSRYLVKRTGEKVFLECVQDMDHENMFWYRQDPGLGLRLIYFSYDVKMKEKGDIPEGYSVSREKKERFSLILESASTNQTSMYLCASSLRSPLHFGNGTRLTVT.

The V and J genes are TRBV19 and TRBJ2-6; D gene uncertain. The germline V gene encodes CDR1 LNHDA and CDR2 SQIVND (reference sequence). Deletions cut 3 bases from V and 4 bases from J, with 10 bases between. CDR3 length: 15 amino acids. The DNA of the CDR3 is TGTGCCAGTAGTATTGTGCAATCCGGGGCCAACGTCCTGACTTTC. Its translation: CASSIVQSGANVLTF.

This chain links TRBV11-3 with TRBJ2-7; 9 nucleotides align to TRBD2. The CDR3 loop spans 13 amino acids. Germline assignment: CDR1 SGHNT and CDR2 YENEEA. Germline trimming cut 4 bases from V and 6 bases from J; bases unmatched to any gene: 4. The CDR3 loop reads CASSSSTSGEQYF. The CDR3 coding sequence is TGTGCCAGCAGCTCCTCGACTAGCGGCGAGCAGTACTTC.

This chain connects TRBV5-1 to TRBJ2-5, with TRBD2 matching over 10 bases. CDR3 length: 17 amino acids. With 0 bases clipped from V and 1 base from J, the junction kept 6 bases outside the gene matches. CDR1 is SGHRS and CDR2 is YFSETQ in the germline V gene. CDR3 in DNA: TGCGCCAGCAGCTTGGAAGTTAGCGGGAGGTTCCAAGAGACCCAGTACTTC. It is translated as CASSLEVSGRFQETQYF.

The V and J genes are TRBV27 and TRBJ1-5; maybe TRBD1 (6 bases). With 2 bases removed from V and 7 bases from J, the gap between germline ends came to 21 bases. The germline gives CDR1 MNHEY, CDR2 SMNVEV (reference sequence). This CDR3 is 17 amino acids long. The CDR3 DNA follows: TGTGCCAGCAGTTTAAGACAGGACTCCCGCTCGGGACAGCCCCAGCATTTT. Translated: CASSLRQDSRSGQPQHF.

For the CDR3, the DNA is TGTGCCAGCAGACAGACCATCGCGAACACCGGGGAGCTGTTTTTT. Translating gives CASRQTIANTGELFF. The chain has TRBV6-1 and TRBJ2-2; D is uncertain. CDR3 length: 15 residues. The germline V and J ends were trimmed by 6 bases and 0 bases, with 11 bases remaining between them. Germline loops: CDR1 MNHNS, CDR2 SASEGT.

This rearrangement joins TRBV4-1 to TRBJ1-1; D gene uncertain. Per the germline V gene, CDR1 is MGHRA and CDR2 is YSYEKL. With 1 base removed from V and 1 base from J, the gap between germline ends came to 4 bases. The CDR3 consists of 13 residues. CDR3 residues: CASSQASNTEAFF. For the CDR3, the DNA is TGCGCCAGCAGCCAAGCCTCGAACACTGAAGCTTTCTTT.

The chain is built from TRBV4-1 and TRBJ2-3; a possible D gene is TRBD1 (6 bases). The germline V gene encodes CDR1 MGHRA and CDR2 YSYEKL. The CDR3 length is 18 residues. The V end lost 1 base, the J end lost 0 bases, and 17 bases lay between the germline ends. CDR3 sequence reads: CASSQGRTVVSSTDTQYF. The DNA for the CDR3 is TGCGCCAGCAGCCAAGGTCGGACAGTTGTTTCTAGCACAGATACGCAGTATTTT.

The chain is built from TRBV12-5 and TRBJ1-1; weak D call: TRBD1 (6 bases). Germline CDR1 reads LGHNT; CDR2 reads FRNRAP. This CDR3 region has 15 residues. V gave up 0 bases and J gave up 1 base, with 9 bases separating them. The CDR3 spells CASGLVSGANTEAFF. The CDR3 DNA reads TGTGCTAGTGGTTTGGTCTCAGGGGCGAACACTGAAGCTTTCTTT.

The chain recombines TRBV6-6 with TRBJ2-7, with D possibly being TRBD1 (5 bases). CDR3 length equals 11 residues. CDR1 and CDR2 (germline): MNHNY, SVGAGI (reference sequence). V was trimmed by 7 bases and J by 5 bases, leaving 9 bases between them. CDR3 loop: CASKQANEQYF. Here the CDR3 DNA reads TGTGCCAGCAAACAGGCTAACGAGCAGTACTTC.

The chain employs TRBV19 and TRBJ2-7; 9 nucleotides align to TRBD1. The CDR3 runs 15 residues. Per germline, CDR1 LNHDA and CDR2 SQIVND (reference sequence). Germline trimming cut 4 bases from V and 7 bases from J; bases unmatched to any gene: 11. The CDR3 DNA reads TGTGCCAGTAGTACCCGGACAGGGGAAATGGGGGAGCAGTACTTC. Encoded protein: CASSTRTGEMGEQYF.

The chain recombines TRBV7-2 with TRBJ1-5; perhaps TRBD1 as D (6 bases). The CDR3 spans 15 residues. Germline CDR1 is SGHTA and CDR2 is FQGNSA. V was clipped by 1 base and J by 6 bases, with 13 bases between them. Here the CDR3 DNA reads TGTGCCAGCAGCTTAGAATCGGGGGGCGGTCAGCCCCAGCATTTT. Protein sequence: CASSLESGGGQPQHF. The whole variable domain, remainder taken from reference TRBV7-2 and TRBJ1-5, is GAGVSQSPSNKVTEKGKDVELRCDPISGHTALYWYRQSLGQGLEFLIYFQGNSAPDKSGLPSDRFSAERTGGSVSTLTIQRTQQEDSAVYLCASSLESGGGQPQHFGDGTRLSIL.

This clone showed up just once. The chain couples TRBV18 to TRBJ2-5; D uncertain. This CDR3 contains 15 residues. Germline CDR1 reads KGHSH; CDR2 reads LQKENI. Trimming took off 2 bases at V and 2 bases at J, with 12 bases between the two ends. CDR3 residues: CASSPSLHAQETQYF. CDR3 DNA sequence: TGTGCCAGCTCACCATCACTACACGCACAAGAGACCCAGTACTTC.

The V and J genes are TRBV7-8 and TRBJ1-5; D ambiguous. Trimming left V 8 bases short and J 3 bases short, with 11 bases between. The V gene's germline CDR1 is SGHVS and CDR2 FQNEAQ. The CDR3 totals 13 residues. CDR3 in DNA: TGTGCCAGCGGTGGGAATTACAATCAGCCCCAGCATTTT. Its protein is CASGGNYNQPQHF.